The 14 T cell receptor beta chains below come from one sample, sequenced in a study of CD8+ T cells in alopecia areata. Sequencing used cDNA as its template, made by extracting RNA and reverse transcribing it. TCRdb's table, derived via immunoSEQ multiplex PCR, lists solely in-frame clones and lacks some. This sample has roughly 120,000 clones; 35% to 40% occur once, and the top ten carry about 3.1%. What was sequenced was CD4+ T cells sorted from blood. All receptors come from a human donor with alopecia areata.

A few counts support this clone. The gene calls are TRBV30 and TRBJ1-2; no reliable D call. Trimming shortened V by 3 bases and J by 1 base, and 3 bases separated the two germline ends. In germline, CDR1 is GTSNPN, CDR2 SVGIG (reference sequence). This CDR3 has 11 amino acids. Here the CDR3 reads CAWSGNYGYTF. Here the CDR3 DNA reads TGTGCCTGGAGCGGTAACTATGGCTACACCTTC.

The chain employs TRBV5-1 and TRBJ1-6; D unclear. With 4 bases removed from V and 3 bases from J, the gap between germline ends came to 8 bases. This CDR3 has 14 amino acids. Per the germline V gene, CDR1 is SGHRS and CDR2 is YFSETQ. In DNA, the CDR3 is TGCGCCAGCAGCGACGCGAACTATAATTCACCCCTCCACTTT. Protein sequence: CASSDANYNSPLHF. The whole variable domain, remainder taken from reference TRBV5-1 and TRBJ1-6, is KAGVTQTPRYLIKTRGQQVTLSCSPISGHRSVSWYQQTPGQGLQFLFEYFSETQRNKGNFPGRFSGRQFSNSRSEMNVSTLELGDSALYLCASSDANYNSPLHFGNGTRLTVT.

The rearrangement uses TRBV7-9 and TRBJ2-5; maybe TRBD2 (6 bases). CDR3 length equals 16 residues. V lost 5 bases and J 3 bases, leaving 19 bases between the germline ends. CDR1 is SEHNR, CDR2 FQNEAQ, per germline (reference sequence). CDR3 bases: TGTGCCAGCAGCCGTACCCCTAGCGTTCTCAAAGAGACCCAGTACTTC. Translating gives CASSRTPSVLKETQYF.

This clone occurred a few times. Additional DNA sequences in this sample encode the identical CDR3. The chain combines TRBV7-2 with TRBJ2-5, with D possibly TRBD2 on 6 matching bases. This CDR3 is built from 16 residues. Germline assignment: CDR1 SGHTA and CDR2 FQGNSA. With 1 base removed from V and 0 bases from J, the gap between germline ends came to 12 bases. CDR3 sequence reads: CASSLVGSGNQETQYF. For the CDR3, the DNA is TGTGCCAGCAGCTTAGTTGGTAGCGGTAACCAAGAGACCCAGTACTTC.

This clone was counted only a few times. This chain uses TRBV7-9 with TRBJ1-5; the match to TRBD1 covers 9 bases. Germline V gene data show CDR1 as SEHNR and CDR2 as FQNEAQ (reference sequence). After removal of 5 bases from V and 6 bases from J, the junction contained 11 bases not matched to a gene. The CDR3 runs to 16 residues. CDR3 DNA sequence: TGTGCCAGCAGCCCAAAAGGGGACAGGGCTTCTCAGCCCCAGCATTTT. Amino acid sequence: CASSPKGDRASQPQHF.

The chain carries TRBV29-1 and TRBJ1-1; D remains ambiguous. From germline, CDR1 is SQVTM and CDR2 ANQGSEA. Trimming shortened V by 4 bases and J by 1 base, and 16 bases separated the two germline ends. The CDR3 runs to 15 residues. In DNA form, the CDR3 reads TGCAGCGTTGTTTCCCCTGGAAGGGCGAACACTGAAGCTTTCTTT. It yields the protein CSVVSPGRANTEAFF.

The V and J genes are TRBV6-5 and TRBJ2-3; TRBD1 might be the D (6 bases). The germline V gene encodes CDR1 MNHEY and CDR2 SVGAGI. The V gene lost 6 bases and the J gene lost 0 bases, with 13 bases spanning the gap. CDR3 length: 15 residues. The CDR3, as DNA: TGTGCCAGCAGACACAAGAGGGGGAGCACAGATACGCAGTATTTT. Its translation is CASRHKRGSTDTQYF.

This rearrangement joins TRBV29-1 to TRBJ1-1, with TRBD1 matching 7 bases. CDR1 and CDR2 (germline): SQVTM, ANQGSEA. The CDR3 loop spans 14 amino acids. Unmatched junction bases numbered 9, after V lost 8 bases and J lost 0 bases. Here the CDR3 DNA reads TGCAGCTTTTGGCCAGGGGGTATGAACACTGAAGCTTTCTTT. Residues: CSFWPGGMNTEAFF.

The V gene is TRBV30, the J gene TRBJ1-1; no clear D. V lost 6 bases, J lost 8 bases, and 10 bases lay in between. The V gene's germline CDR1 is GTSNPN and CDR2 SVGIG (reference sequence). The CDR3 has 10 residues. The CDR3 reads CACRTPEAFF. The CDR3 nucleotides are TGTGCCTGTAGGACTCCCGAAGCTTTCTTT.

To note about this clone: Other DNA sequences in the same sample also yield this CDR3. The CDR3: CSVLDTEAFF. The CDR3 DNA sequence: TGCAGCGTTCTGGACACTGAAGCTTTCTTT. The chain is built from TRBV29-1 and TRBJ1-1, with no clear D. Trimming removed 5 bases at V and 3 bases at J, with 4 bases between. This CDR3 region has 10 residues. CDR1 is SQVTM, CDR2 ANQGSEA, per germline. The full variable domain, its missing parts supplied by reference TRBV29-1 and TRBJ1-1, is SAVISQKPSRDICQRGTSLTIQCQVDSQVTMMFWYRQQPGQSLTLIATANQGSEATYESGFVIDKFPISRPNLTFSTLTVSNMSPEDSSIYLCSVLDTEAFFGQGTRLTVV.

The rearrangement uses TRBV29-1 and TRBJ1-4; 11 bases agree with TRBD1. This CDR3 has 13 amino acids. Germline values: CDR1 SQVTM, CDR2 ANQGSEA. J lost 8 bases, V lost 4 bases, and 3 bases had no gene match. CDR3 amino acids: CSVGTGGVEKLFF. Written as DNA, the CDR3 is TGCAGCGTTGGGACAGGGGGCGTCGAAAAACTGTTTTTT.

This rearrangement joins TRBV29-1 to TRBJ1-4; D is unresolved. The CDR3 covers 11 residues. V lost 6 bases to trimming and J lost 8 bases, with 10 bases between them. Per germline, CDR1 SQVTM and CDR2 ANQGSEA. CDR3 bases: TGCAGCGTCCGTACGTTAGAAAAACTGTTTTTT. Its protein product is CSVRTLEKLFF.

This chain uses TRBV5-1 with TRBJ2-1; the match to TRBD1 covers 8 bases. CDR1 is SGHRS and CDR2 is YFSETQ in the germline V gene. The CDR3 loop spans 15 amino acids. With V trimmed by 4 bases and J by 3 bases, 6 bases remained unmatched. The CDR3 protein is CASSAQGAVYNEQFF. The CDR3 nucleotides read TGCGCCAGCAGCGCCCAGGGGGCTGTCTACAATGAGCAGTTCTTC.

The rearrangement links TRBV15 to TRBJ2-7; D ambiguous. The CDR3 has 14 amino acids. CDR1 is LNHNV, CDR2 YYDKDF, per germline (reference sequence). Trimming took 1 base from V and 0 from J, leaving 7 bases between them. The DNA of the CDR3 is TGTGCCACCAGCAGAGTTCTAAGCTCCTACGAGCAGTACTTC. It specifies CATSRVLSSYEQYF.